A single T cell receptor beta chain is shown here with its context. Its antigen is as yet unknown. This entry is derived from a study of vaccination and CD4 T cells after COVID-19. At the level of the study: Treatment of control cultures consisted of a CEFX pool, an HIV-1 Nef pool, or no peptide.

Study-level points and caveats: Median SARS-CoV-2-reactive clonotype numbers went from 21 to 38; this increase was not significant. Convalescent patients' median share of reactive clones seen only post-vaccination was about 86%.

Described treatment: roughly 10-day PBMC culture with coronavirus spike peptide pools or control peptides (ViraFEST assay). Once obtained from cultured CD4+ T cells, the DNA was sequenced using the Oncomine TCR Beta short-read assay. Using the QIAamp micro DNA kit, genomic DNA was extracted from the CD4+ T cells that had been cultured. MiXCR, applied by TCRdb to the PCR reads, yields one record per CDR3 protein. This sample has about 5,900 distinct CDR3 sequences, with roughly 52% found just once. Trimming removed 3 bases from V and 4 bases from J; junction bases left unmatched: 3. Germline CDR1 is SGHAT and CDR2 is FQDESV (reference sequence). The CDR3 runs to 14 residues.

The specimen sequenced was CD4+ T cells from blood, cultured in vitro. The source of this sequence is a human donor who had recovered from COVID-19. The chain has TRBV11-1 and TRBJ2-7; TRBD2 matches at 10 bases. For the CDR3, the DNA is TGTGCCAGCAGCTTCCTAGCGGGAGCGTACGAGCAGTACTTC. Its translation: CASSFLAGAYEQYF.